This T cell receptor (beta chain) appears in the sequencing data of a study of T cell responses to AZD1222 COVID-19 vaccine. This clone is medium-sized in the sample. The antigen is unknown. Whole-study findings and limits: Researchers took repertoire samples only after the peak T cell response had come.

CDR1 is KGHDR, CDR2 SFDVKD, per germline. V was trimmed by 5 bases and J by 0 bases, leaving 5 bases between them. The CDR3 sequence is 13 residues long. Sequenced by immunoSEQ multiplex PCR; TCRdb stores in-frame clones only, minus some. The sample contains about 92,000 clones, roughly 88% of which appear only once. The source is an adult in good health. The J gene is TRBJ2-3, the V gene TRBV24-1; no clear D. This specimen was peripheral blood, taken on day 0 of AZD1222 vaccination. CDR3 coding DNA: TGTGCCACCAGTGCTCCTAGCACAGATACGCAGTATTTT. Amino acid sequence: CATSAPSTDTQYF.